Shown below are 21 T cell receptor beta chains from a single sample sequenced in a study of blood T cell repertoires in COVID-19. The protocol was immunoSEQ multiplex PCR, while the TCRdb copy is restricted to in-frame clones and leaves out a portion. The data show about 66,000 clones, roughly 80% seen once. Source material: peripheral blood. Receptor source: a man in his sixties with acute or convalescent COVID-19.

The chain carries TRBV5-1 and TRBJ1-4; the D is unclear. This CDR3 is 14 amino acids long. Trimming took off 4 bases at V and 5 bases at J, with 12 bases between the two ends. The V gene's germline CDR1 is SGHRS and CDR2 YFSETQ. CDR3 DNA: TGCGCCAGCAGCGTATTTGGGCGCAATGAAAAACTGTTTTTT. Translated, it gives CASSVFGRNEKLFF.

This chain uses TRBV7-2 with TRBJ1-5; D unclear. The V end was cut by 5 bases, the J end by 0 bases, with 5 bases between. The V gene's germline CDR1 is SGHTA and CDR2 FQGNSA. The CDR3 has 13 amino acids. The CDR3 here is CASSQNSNQPQHF. For the CDR3, the DNA is TGTGCCAGCAGCCAGAATAGCAATCAGCCCCAGCATTTT. Full variable domain (outside the CDR3, taken from reference TRBV7-2 and TRBJ1-5): GAGVSQSPSNKVTEKGKDVELRCDPISGHTALYWYRQSLGQGLEFLIYFQGNSAPDKSGLPSDRFSAERTGGSVSTLTIQRTQQEDSAVYLCASSQNSNQPQHFGDGTRLSIL.

In DNA form, the CDR3 reads TGTGCCAGTAGTATGCCAGGGCTCTATAATTCACCCCTCCACTTT. Protein sequence: CASSMPGLYNSPLHF. The chain is built from TRBV19 and TRBJ1-6; TRBD1 is a possible D gene (5 bases). V was pared by 3 bases and J by 3 bases, with 9 bases between. The V gene's germline CDR1 is LNHDA and CDR2 SQIVND (reference sequence). This CDR3 has 15 amino acids.

This chain uses TRBV7-2 with TRBJ1-2; 7 bases are shared with TRBD1. The CDR3 has 13 residues. V shed 5 bases and J 6 bases; nucleotides not matched to a gene: 6. Germline values: CDR1 SGHTA, CDR2 FQGNSA. The CDR3 sequence is CASSVRQGNGYTF. The CDR3 DNA sequence: TGTGCCAGCAGCGTCAGACAGGGAAATGGCTACACCTTC.

V is TRBV3-1 (or the pseudogene TRBV3-2) and J is TRBJ1-2; no firm D call. V lost 6 bases and J lost 6, with 14 bases in between. CDR1 LGHDT and CDR2 YNNKEL come from the germline V gene (reference sequence). The CDR3 is 13 amino acids. The CDR3 spells CASSLKGADGYTF. The DNA for the CDR3 is TGTGCCAGCAGTCTAAAAGGAGCAGATGGCTACACCTTC.

V is TRBV5-1 and J is TRBJ2-7; 8 bases fit TRBD1. CDR1 is SGHRS, CDR2 YFSETQ, per germline. The V segment lost 2 bases and the J segment 2 bases; nucleotides outside the gene matches: 6. The CDR3 loop spans 15 amino acids. DNA of the CDR3: TGCGCCAGCAGCTTCTCGACAGGGGCAGCCTACGAGCAGTACTTC. Protein sequence: CASSFSTGAAYEQYF.

The chain employs TRBV10-2 and TRBJ1-2, with 7 bases that match TRBD1. V shed 6 bases and J 5 bases; nucleotides not matched to a gene: 9. The germline CDR1 and CDR2 sequences are WSHSY and SAAADI. This CDR3 has 14 residues. The CDR3 bases are TGCGCCAGCAGCCAGGACAGGTTTAATTATGGCTACACCTTC. Translating gives CASSQDRFNYGYTF.

Here the CDR3 reads CASSPGGWTGELFF. Here the CDR3 DNA reads TGTGCCAGCAGCCCCGGGGGGTGGACCGGGGAGCTGTTTTTT. J is TRBJ2-2 and V is TRBV6-5; TRBD2 matches 7 bases. Germline CDR1 MNHEY, CDR2 SVGAGI. This CDR3 has 14 residues. V shed 6 bases, J shed 5 bases, and the junction held 6 bases outside the gene matches.

The chain recombines TRBV7-9 with TRBJ1-2; 8 nucleotides line up with TRBD1. The junction had 7 bases not matched to a gene; V was cut back by 5 bases and J by 8 bases. Germline V lookup: CDR1 SEHNR, CDR2 FQNEAQ (reference sequence). This CDR3 has 13 amino acids. The CDR3 sequence: CASSPTGEEGYTF. CDR3 DNA: TGTGCCAGCAGCCCGACAGGGGAGGAGGGCTACACCTTC. Using reference TRBV7-9 and TRBJ1-2 for the parts outside the CDR3, the full variable domain is DTGVSQNPRHKITKRGQNVTFRCDPISEHNRLYWYRQTLGQGPEFLTYFQNEAQLEKSRLLSDRFSAERPKGSFSTLEIQRTEQGDSAMYLCASSPTGEEGYTFGSGTRLTVV.

To note about this clone: Other nucleotide sequences in the sample specify the same CDR3. The chain combines TRBV11-2 with TRBJ2-7, with a possible D match to TRBD2 (7 bases). The CDR3 covers 14 residues. Trimming pared 1 base from V and 4 bases from J, leaving 11 bases between. In germline, CDR1 is SGHAT, CDR2 FQNNGV. CDR3 region: CASSLGGGGYEQYV. The CDR3, as DNA: TGTGCCAGCAGCTTAGGGGGAGGGGGATACGAGCAGTACGTC.

The J gene is TRBJ2-1, the V gene TRBV5-1; the D gene is possibly TRBD2 (5 bases). This CDR3 comprises 16 residues. The ends were cut back, 4 bases at V and 4 bases at J, with 18 bases in the middle. CDR1 is SGHRS and CDR2 is YFSETQ in the germline V gene. CDR3 sequence reads: CASSPGERVGYNEQFF. As DNA, the CDR3 is TGCGCCAGCAGCCCTGGTGAGAGGGTGGGTTACAATGAGCAGTTCTTC.

This chain links TRBV29-1 with TRBJ1-1; the match to TRBD1 covers 7 bases. CDR1 is SQVTM and CDR2 is ANQGSEA in the germline V gene. V shed 6 bases and J 9 bases; nucleotides not matched to a gene: 7. The CDR3 length is 11 residues. The CDR3 coding sequence is TGCAGCGTAGGCCACAGGGGCCAAGCTTTCTTT. Its protein is CSVGHRGQAFF.

This rearrangement joins TRBV6-6 to TRBJ1-3; 10 bases line up with TRBD1. CDR3 length equals 16 residues. V trimming: 6 bases; J trimming: 1 base; junction bases outside the gene matches: 6. CDR1 is MNHNY and CDR2 is SVGAGI in the germline V gene (reference sequence). The CDR3 reads CASRSRDRGSGNTIYF. The CDR3 region has the DNA TGTGCCAGCAGGTCCCGGGACAGGGGTTCTGGAAACACCATATATTTT.

The chain recombines TRBV6-5 with TRBJ2-3, with D possibly being TRBD1 (6 bases). The CDR3 loop spans 14 amino acids. The V end was cut by 5 bases, the J end by 1 base, with 10 bases between. Germline CDR1 is MNHEY and CDR2 is SVGAGI. The CDR3 loop is CASSLNRGTDTQYF. The CDR3, as DNA: TGTGCCAGCAGTCTTAACAGGGGCACAGATACGCAGTATTTT.

The genes are TRBV12-3 or TRBV12-4 and TRBJ1-2; D unresolved. The V and J ends lost 6 bases and 2 bases respectively, with 7 bases between them. CDR3 length: 12 amino acids. The CDR3 bases are TGTGCCAGCAGCTCACACAACTATGGCTACACCTTC. Translated, it gives CASSSHNYGYTF.

This rearrangement joins TRBV10-3 to TRBJ2-7, with 9 bases lining up with TRBD2. In germline, CDR1 is ENHRY, CDR2 SYGVKD. The CDR3 runs 15 residues. Trimming at V came to 6 bases and at J to 0 bases, leaving 6 bases not matched to a gene. This CDR3 is CAISVAGAPSYEQYF. DNA of the CDR3: TGTGCCATCAGCGTAGCGGGGGCACCCTCCTACGAGCAGTACTTC.

Here the CDR3 reads CASSESGTGNTIYF. As DNA, the CDR3 is TGTGCCAGCAGTGAATCAGGGACTGGAAACACCATATATTTT. The rearrangement joins TRBV6-1 to TRBJ1-3; D is perhaps TRBD1 (5 bases). CDR1 is MNHNS and CDR2 is SASEGT in the germline V gene. This CDR3 is built from 14 residues. The ends were cut back, 2 bases at V and 2 bases at J, with 7 bases in the middle.

The chain joins TRBV5-4 to TRBJ1-2; 9 nucleotides agree with TRBD1. The germline V gene encodes CDR1 SGHNT and CDR2 YYREEE (reference sequence). This CDR3 is built from 15 residues. J was trimmed by 8 bases and V by 0 bases; bases with no gene match: 8. This CDR3 is CASSLVGTGTAGYTF. The CDR3 DNA is TGTGCCAGCAGCTTGGTAGGGACAGGGACTGCCGGCTACACCTTC.

The chain employs TRBV5-4 and TRBJ1-1; 7 nucleotides line up with TRBD1. V was pared by 4 bases and J by 7 bases, with 10 bases of the junction left unmatched. The germline V gene has CDR1 SGHNT and CDR2 YYREEE (reference sequence). This CDR3 is 14 amino acids long. The CDR3 loop is CASSPRQGNNEAFF. CDR3 in DNA: TGTGCCAGCAGCCCCCGACAGGGCAATAATGAAGCTTTCTTT.

The genes are TRBV9 and TRBJ2-1; D is possibly TRBD2 (5 bases). This CDR3 has 12 residues. Germline CDR1 SGDLS, CDR2 YYNGEE. V was clipped by 3 bases and J by 7 bases, with 8 bases between them. CDR3 sequence reads: CASSASGNEQFF. The CDR3 region has the DNA TGTGCCAGCAGCGCCTCGGGGAATGAGCAGTTCTTC.

This clone appeared a few times. V is TRBV5-1 and J is TRBJ2-1; the match to TRBD2 covers 13 bases. V lost 4 bases to trimming and J lost 7 bases; unmatched junction nucleotides: 2. Per the germline V gene, CDR1 is SGHRS and CDR2 is YFSETQ. The CDR3 is made up of 14 amino acids. CDR3 in DNA: TGCGCCAGCAGCCCGGGACTAGCGGGAAATGAGCAGTTCTTC. It yields the protein CASSPGLAGNEQFF.